These 3 T cell receptor beta chains were sequenced from one sample in a study of cytomegalovirus exposure and HLA in healthy donors. A multiplex PCR was run with 60 Vbeta primers and 13 Jbeta primers. Clones were sequenced by immunoSEQ multiplex PCR, and TCRdb holds only the in-frame ones, with some missing. The table lists around 130,000 clones, approximately 80% of them singletons. Sequencing used PBMCs. These receptors all stem from a young man in good health and CMV-seronegative.

The chain recombines TRBV28 with TRBJ1-2; possibly TRBD1 for D (5 bases). This CDR3 is built from 13 residues. V lost 6 bases to trimming and J lost 4 bases, with 12 bases between them. Germline V gene sequence: CDR1 MDHEN, CDR2 SYDVKM. The CDR3, as DNA: TGTGCCAGCAGCCCCCCGGGGGGCTATGGCTACACCTTC. Its protein product is CASSPPGGYGYTF.

This sequence joins TRBV29-1 and TRBJ2-7; 8 bases match TRBD2. This CDR3 has 13 amino acids. CDR1 is SQVTM and CDR2 is ANQGSEA in the germline V gene. Losses at the gene ends were 7 bases for V and 0 bases for J; bases not matched to a gene: 5. The CDR3 is CSAQRGPSYEQYF. CDR3 DNA: TGCAGCGCGCAGCGGGGGCCCTCCTACGAGCAGTACTTC.

This sequence joins TRBV28 and TRBJ2-7; TRBD2 agrees at 7 bases. Germline trimming cut 4 bases from V and 0 bases from J; bases unmatched to any gene: 12. CDR3 length equals 17 residues. Germline V gives CDR1 MDHEN, CDR2 SYDVKM. Here the CDR3 reads CASSSPLGRGSSYEQYF. The CDR3 bases are TGTGCCAGCAGTTCCCCTCTTGGGCGCGGGAGCTCCTACGAGCAGTACTTC.